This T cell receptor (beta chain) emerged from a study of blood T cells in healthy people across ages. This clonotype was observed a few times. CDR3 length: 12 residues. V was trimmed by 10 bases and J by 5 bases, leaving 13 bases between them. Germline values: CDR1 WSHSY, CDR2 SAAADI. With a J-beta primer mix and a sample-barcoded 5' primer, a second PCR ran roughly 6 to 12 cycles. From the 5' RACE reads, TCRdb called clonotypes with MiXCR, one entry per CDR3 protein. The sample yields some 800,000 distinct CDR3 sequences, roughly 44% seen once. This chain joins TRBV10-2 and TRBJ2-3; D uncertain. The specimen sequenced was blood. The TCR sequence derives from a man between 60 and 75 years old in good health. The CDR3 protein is CAIGPGGDTQYF. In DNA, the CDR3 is TGCGCCATCGGGCCAGGTGGAGATACGCAGTATTTT.